This is a list of T cell receptor beta chains from one sample in a study of molecular identifiers for immune sequencing clone quantification. In TCRdb, the PCR reads were re-called with MiXCR into one record per CDR3 protein. The repertoire holds 250,000 to 400,000 distinct CDR3 sequences, with around a fifth as singletons. Sequenced material: naive CD8+ T cells from blood, with Jurkat cell RNA spiked in. Every receptor here comes from a human donor in good health. Some libraries in this study had Jurkat cell RNA spiked in. Both conserved end residues are part of each CDR3. D genes are given only for firm matches. Not every row has a clone size; where given, it reads once, few, many or a size class.

v_gene: TRBV27
d_gene: .
abundance: few
j_gene: TRBJ1-4
CDR3aa: CASSPEALTNEKLFF
CDR3nt: TGTGCCAGCAGCCCCGAGGCGCTCACTAATGAAAAACTGTTTTTT

v_gene: TRBV7-9
d_gene: .
abundance: .
j_gene: TRBJ2-7
CDR3aa: CASSLDSGYEQYF
CDR3nt: TGTGCCAGCAGCTTAGATTCGGGTTACGAGCAGTACTTC

v_gene: TRBV5-4
d_gene: .
abundance: many
j_gene: TRBJ2-3
CDR3aa: CASSSDTDTQYF
CDR3nt: TGTGCCAGCAGCTCCGACACAGATACGCAGTATTTT

v_gene: TRBV5-3
d_gene: .
abundance: .
j_gene: TRBJ2-1
CDR3aa: CASSPDTRRSYNEQFF
CDR3nt: TGTGCCAGCAGCCCCGACACGCGACGATCCTACAATGAGCAGTTCTTC

v_gene: TRBV14
d_gene: .
abundance: many
j_gene: TRBJ1-1
CDR3aa: CASSQERGAGHTEAFF
CDR3nt: TGTGCCAGCAGCCAAGAAAGGGGGGCGGGTCACACTGAAGCTTTCTTT

v_gene: TRBV7-9
d_gene: TRBD2
abundance: many
j_gene: TRBJ2-3
CDR3aa: CASSPILWEGPDTQYF
CDR3nt: TGTGCCAGCAGTCCCATTTTGTGGGAGGGTCCAGATACGCAGTATTTT

v_gene: TRBV7-9
d_gene: .
abundance: .
j_gene: TRBJ1-1
CDR3aa: CASRPFRTNTEAFF
CDR3nt: TGTGCCAGCAGACCCTTCCGGACTAACACTGAAGCTTTCTTT

v_gene: TRBV19
d_gene: .
abundance: .
j_gene: TRBJ2-3
CDR3aa: CASSKWLGADTQYF
CDR3nt: TGTGCCAGTAGTAAGTGGTTGGGCGCAGATACGCAGTATTTT

v_gene: TRBV10-2
d_gene: TRBD2
abundance: many
j_gene: TRBJ2-5
CDR3aa: CASSGGLAQETQYF
CDR3nt: TGCGCCAGCAGTGGGGGACTAGCCCAAGAGACCCAGTACTTC

v_gene: TRBV5-6
d_gene: .
abundance: .
j_gene: TRBJ2-5
CDR3aa: CASSLDWKTQYF
CDR3nt: TGTGCCAGCAGCTTGGATTGGAAGACCCAGTACTTC

v_gene: TRBV5-1
d_gene: .
abundance: many
j_gene: TRBJ2-5
CDR3aa: CASSLGGMEETQYF
CDR3nt: TGCGCCAGCAGCTTGGGGGGGATGGAAGAGACCCAGTACTTC